One sample yielded the 25 T cell receptor beta chains listed below, sequenced in a study of Graves' ophthalmopathy and Graves' hyperthyroidism. The sequenced template was RNA, covering the TCR beta CDR3 region. HTBI-primed RT-PCR formed the first round, and a multiplex PCR formed the second. TCRdb re-derived calls from the multiplex PCR reads in MiXCR, one entry per CDR3 protein. The sample lists tens of thousands of distinct CDR3 sequences, over 40% seen once, with roughly 18% in the top ten. The sequencing sample was made of peripheral blood. The receptor source for this set is an adult man with Graves' ophthalmopathy.

This clonotype was recorded at least ten times. As DNA, the CDR3 is TGTGCCAGCAACAACCAGGGCAGGGGCACCGGGGAGCTGTTTTTT. Its translation is CASNNQGRGTGELFF. J is TRBJ2-2 and V is TRBV2; D might be TRBD1 (6 bases). The germline V gene has CDR1 SNHLY and CDR2 FYNNEI. Trimming pared 7 bases from V and 4 bases from J, leaving 16 bases between. The CDR3 contains 15 residues.

With regard to this clonotype: A junction end diverges from the germline sequence, so it may reflect a read error. The chain uses TRBV11-2 and TRBJ2-3, with D maybe TRBD1 (6 bases). The CDR3 is made up of 15 amino acids. Germline V lookup: CDR1 SGHAT, CDR2 FQNNGV. The CDR3, as DNA: TGTGCCAGCAGCTCCCGTCAGGGGTGGACAGATACACAGTATTTT. As protein: CASSSRQGWTDTQYF. The whole variable domain, remainder taken from reference TRBV11-2 and TRBJ2-3, is EAGVAQSPRYKIIEKRQSVAFWCNPISGHATLYWYQQILGQGPKLLIQFQNNGVVDDSQLPKDRFSAERLKGVDSTLKIQPAKLEDSAVYLCASSSRQGWTDTQYFGPGTRLTVL.

In this sample, this clonotype turned up once. The chain recombines TRBV5-1 with TRBJ2-5; D is unresolved. Germline V gene sequence: CDR1 SGHRS, CDR2 YFSETQ. Trimming left V 4 bases short and J 7 bases short, with 14 bases between. This CDR3 is built from 13 residues. DNA for the CDR3: TGCGCCAGCAGCCCAGGTCTGATGCTGACCCAGTACTTC. This gives the protein CASSPGLMLTQYF.

The chain employs TRBV29-1 and TRBJ2-5; D possibly corresponds to TRBD2 (6 bases). The CDR3 length is 14 residues. V lost 5 bases and J 2 bases, leaving 15 bases between the germline ends. Germline loops: CDR1 SQVTM, CDR2 ANQGSEA. The CDR3, as DNA: TGCAGCGTTCGGGGACTCGTGGGTCAAGAGACCCAGTACTTC. Protein sequence: CSVRGLVGQETQYF.

The chain has TRBV9 and TRBJ2-7, with no clear D. CDR1 is SGDLS, CDR2 YYNGEE, per germline. This CDR3 is 17 amino acids long. V lost 0 bases to trimming and J lost 7 bases, with 23 bases between them. The CDR3 loop is CASSVGYSPSSYNEQYV. As DNA, the CDR3 is TGTGCCAGCAGCGTAGGGTACAGCCCGAGCTCCTACAATGAGCAGTACGTC.

Concerning this clonotype itself: One end of the junction does not line up with germline, which may come from a read error. The chain joins TRBV9 to TRBJ2-7; 8 positions match TRBD2. The CDR3 has 15 amino acids. Germline V gene lookup returns CDR1 SGDLS and CDR2 YYNGEE. CDR3 in amino acids: CASSGDGPAGDEQHF. The CDR3 nucleotides are TGTGCCAGCAGCGGGGACGGGCCAGCGGGAGACGAGCAGCACTTC. Complete variable domain (other parts from reference TRBV9 and TRBJ2-7): DSGVTQTPKHLITATGQRVTLRCSPRSGDLSVYWYQQSLDQGLQFLIQYYNGEERAKGNILERFSAQQFPDLHSELNLSSLELGDSALYFCASSGDGPAGDEQHFGPGTRLTVT.

The chain carries TRBV27 and TRBJ2-7, with a possible D match to TRBD1 (6 bases). The CDR3 sequence is 13 residues long. Germline CDR1 MNHEY, CDR2 SMNVEV (reference sequence). V was clipped by 6 bases and J by 5 bases, with 14 bases between them. This CDR3 reads CASRTSQGNEQYF. Written as DNA, the CDR3 is TGTGCCAGCAGGACCTCCCAGGGGAACGAGCAGTACTTC.

This clonotype was seen at least ten times. This sequence joins TRBV6-5 and TRBJ1-1; 7 bases map to TRBD1. Looked up from germline, CDR1 is MNHEY and CDR2 is SVGAGI. V shed 5 bases, J shed 0 bases, and the junction held 9 bases outside the gene matches. This CDR3 spans 16 amino acids. CDR3 protein: CASSRPGQQMNTEAFF. CDR3 nucleotide sequence: TGTGCCAGCAGTCGACCGGGACAGCAGATGAACACTGAAGCTTTCTTT.

This clonotype was detected only once. The CDR3 region has the DNA TGCAGTGCTAGAGTGGACAGTCCAACTTCACCCCTCCACTTT. It codes for CSARVDSPTSPLHF. The V gene is TRBV20-1, the J gene TRBJ1-6; perhaps TRBD1 as D (6 bases). Germline V lookup: CDR1 DFQATT, CDR2 SNEGSKA (reference sequence). The CDR3 runs 14 residues. V was pared by 1 base and J by 9 bases, with 13 bases between.

The chain is built from TRBV7-3 and TRBJ2-1, with 7 positions matching TRBD1. This CDR3 comprises 15 residues. Germline V lookup: CDR1 SGHTA, CDR2 FQGTGA. Trimming cost V 2 bases and J 3 bases; bases outside gene matches: 4. DNA for the CDR3: TGTGCCAGCAGCTTAGCGACAGGGTTCTACAATGAGCAGTTCTTC. Translated, it gives CASSLATGFYNEQFF.

This clonotype was seen once. This chain uses TRBV12-3 or TRBV12-4 with TRBJ2-1; D tentatively reads TRBD1 or TRBD2 (6 bases each). This CDR3 has 11 residues. V lost 1 base to trimming and J lost 12 bases, with 7 bases between them. CDR3 DNA: TGTGCCAGCAGTTTAGAGGGGGGGCAGTTCTTC. Residues: CASSLEGGQFF.

On this clonotype itself: A read error may account for a junction end that differs from germline. The chain joins TRBV9 to TRBJ1-4; 9 bases are shared with TRBD1. This CDR3 has 16 amino acids. Germline V gives CDR1 SGDLS, CDR2 YYNGEE. Written as DNA, the CDR3 is TGTGCCAGCGGCGTAGGGGGGACAGGGAACAGTGAAAAACTGTTTTTT. It encodes CASGVGGTGNSEKLFF. The whole variable domain, remainder taken from reference TRBV9 and TRBJ1-4, is DSGVTQTPKHLITATGQRVTLRCSPRSGDLSVYWYQQSLDQGLQFLIQYYNGEERAKGNILERFSAQQFPDLHSELNLSSLELGDSALYFCASGVGGTGNSEKLFFGSGTQLSVL.

The table lists this clonotype with a few counts. This rearrangement joins TRBV30 to TRBJ2-7; the match to TRBD2 covers 9 bases. V dropped 4 bases and J dropped 4; count of bases not matched to a gene: 8. This CDR3 is built from 14 residues. Germline CDR1 and CDR2: GTSNPN and SVGIG (reference sequence). The CDR3 reads CAWNRGGRGYEQYF. The CDR3 coding sequence is TGTGCCTGGAATAGGGGCGGGAGGGGGTACGAGCAGTACTTC.

In this sample, this clonotype turned up many times. The gene calls are TRBV12-3 or TRBV12-4 and TRBJ1-5; a weak D match, TRBD1 (6 bases). V lost 4 bases and J lost 6, with 13 bases in between. There are 14 residues in the CDR3. DNA of the CDR3: TGTGCCAGCAGTTCCGACCAGGGGATTCAGCCCCAGCATTTT. Amino acids: CASSSDQGIQPQHF.

CDR3 loop: CASSLTAGAENIQYF. The CDR3 nucleotides read TGTGCCAGCTCACTCACGGCAGGGGCGGAAAACATTCAGTACTTC. The genes are TRBV18 and TRBJ2-4; maybe TRBD1 (6 bases). The germline CDR1 and CDR2 sequences are KGHSH and LQKENI. V was pared by 4 bases and J by 5 bases, with 15 bases between. The CDR3 runs to 15 residues.

With regard to this clonotype: This CDR3 fails to terminate in the conserved phenylalanine or tryptophan, so it likely reflects a read error. The chain uses TRBV20-1 and TRBJ1-2; D not resolved. Germline V gene lookup returns CDR1 DFQATT and CDR2 SNEGSKA (reference sequence). The V gene lost 0 bases and the J gene lost 7 bases, with 9 bases spanning the gap. The CDR3 is 12 residues long. DNA of the CDR3: TGCAGTGCTAGAGATGGGCCGTGTGGCTACACCTCC. It specifies CSARDGPCGYTS.

This rearrangement joins TRBV7-3 to TRBJ1-1; D possibly corresponds to TRBD1 (6 bases). Looked up from germline, CDR1 is SGHTA and CDR2 is FQGTGA. The CDR3 has 15 amino acids. The V and J ends lost 5 bases and 7 bases respectively, with 20 bases between them. In DNA form, the CDR3 reads TGTGCCAGCAGCGACGGGGGCGGAGGCTACAATGAAGCTTTCTTT. Residues: CASSDGGGGYNEAFF.

V usage is TRBV9 and J usage is TRBJ2-7, with 11 nucleotides matching TRBD1. The CDR3 is 14 amino acids. The V gene end was trimmed by 0 bases and the J gene end by 7 bases; junction bases not matched to a gene: 3. Germline CDR1 is SGDLS and CDR2 is YYNGEE. The CDR3 loop is CASSVDGTGGEQYF. CDR3 DNA: TGTGCCAGCAGCGTAGATGGGACAGGGGGAGAGCAGTACTTC.

This clonotype was counted once. In DNA form, the CDR3 reads TGTGCCAGCAGGTCTATCGGAGATGAGCAGTTCTTC. The encoded protein is CASRSIGDEQFF. V gene TRBV7-6 combines with J gene TRBJ2-1; unclear D gene. This CDR3 contains 12 residues. Germline lookup yields CDR1 SGHVS and CDR2 FNYEAQ. The V end was cut by 6 bases, the J end by 8 bases, with 11 bases between. Using reference TRBV7-6 and TRBJ2-1 for the parts outside the CDR3, the full variable domain is GAGVSQSPRYKVTKRGQDVALRCDPISGHVSLYWYRQALGQGPEFLTYFNYEAQQDKSGLPNDRFSAERPEGSISTLTIQRTEQRDSAMYRCASRSIGDEQFFGPGTRLTVL.

This clonotype was seen a few times. The rearrangement joins TRBV7-2 to TRBJ2-2; TRBD2 matches at 7 bases. From germline, CDR1 is SGHTA and CDR2 FQGNSA. With V trimmed by 5 bases and J by 6 bases, 12 bases remained unmatched. This CDR3 has 16 residues. The chain's CDR3 is CASSHLKGGGSGELFF. CDR3 coding DNA: TGTGCCAGCAGCCATTTAAAGGGCGGGGGATCCGGGGAGCTGTTTTTT.

This chain connects TRBV7-2 to TRBJ2-3, with D tentatively TRBD1 or TRBD2 (5 bases each). Germline CDR1 reads SGHTA; CDR2 reads FQGNSA. This CDR3 has 14 amino acids. V lost 6 bases, J lost 4 bases, and 14 bases lay in between. The CDR3 reads CASRKGVGADTQYF. The CDR3 nucleotides are TGTGCCAGCAGAAAAGGGGTCGGGGCAGATACGCAGTATTTT.

The sample holds many counts of this clonotype. The chain has TRBV29-1 and TRBJ2-3; D gene unclear. Trimming took off 2 bases at V and 4 bases at J, with 22 bases between the two ends. The germline V gene has CDR1 SQVTM and CDR2 ANQGSEA. This CDR3 region has 17 residues. The CDR3 sequence is CSVEFPIQHLDPDTQYF. The CDR3 nucleotides are TGCAGCGTTGAATTCCCCATACAGCACCTAGACCCAGATACGCAGTATTTT.

This clonotype has a count of ten or more. The CDR3 DNA follows: TGTGCCAGCACACCCCCCCGGACAGGGTCACAGCCCCAGCATTTT. Protein: CASTPPRTGSQPQHF. The chain employs TRBV28 and TRBJ1-5; 8 nucleotides agree with TRBD1. The CDR3 contains 15 residues. Per germline, CDR1 MDHEN and CDR2 SYDVKM. The trim removed 7 bases at V and 7 bases at J, leaving 12 bases unmatched.

This clonotype was seen repeatedly, ten times or more. The chain joins TRBV19 to TRBJ2-7, with D perhaps TRBD1 (6 bases). CDR3 length equals 15 residues. Germline V gene data show CDR1 as LNHDA and CDR2 as SQIVND (reference sequence). The V and J ends lost 1 base and 2 bases respectively, with 12 bases between them. The CDR3 protein is CASSIGRDTTYEQYF. CDR3 bases: TGTGCCAGTAGTATAGGCCGGGACACAACCTACGAGCAGTACTTC.

The V gene is TRBV7-9, the J gene TRBJ2-2; weak D call: TRBD1 (5 bases). This CDR3 is 15 amino acids long. From germline, CDR1 is SEHNR and CDR2 FQNEAQ (reference sequence). V shed 3 bases and J shed 7 bases, with 15 bases lying between them. In DNA form, the CDR3 reads TGTGCCAGCAGCTTGGGGTCCAGGGTAGGCGGGGAGCTGTTTTTT. This gives the protein CASSLGSRVGGELFF.